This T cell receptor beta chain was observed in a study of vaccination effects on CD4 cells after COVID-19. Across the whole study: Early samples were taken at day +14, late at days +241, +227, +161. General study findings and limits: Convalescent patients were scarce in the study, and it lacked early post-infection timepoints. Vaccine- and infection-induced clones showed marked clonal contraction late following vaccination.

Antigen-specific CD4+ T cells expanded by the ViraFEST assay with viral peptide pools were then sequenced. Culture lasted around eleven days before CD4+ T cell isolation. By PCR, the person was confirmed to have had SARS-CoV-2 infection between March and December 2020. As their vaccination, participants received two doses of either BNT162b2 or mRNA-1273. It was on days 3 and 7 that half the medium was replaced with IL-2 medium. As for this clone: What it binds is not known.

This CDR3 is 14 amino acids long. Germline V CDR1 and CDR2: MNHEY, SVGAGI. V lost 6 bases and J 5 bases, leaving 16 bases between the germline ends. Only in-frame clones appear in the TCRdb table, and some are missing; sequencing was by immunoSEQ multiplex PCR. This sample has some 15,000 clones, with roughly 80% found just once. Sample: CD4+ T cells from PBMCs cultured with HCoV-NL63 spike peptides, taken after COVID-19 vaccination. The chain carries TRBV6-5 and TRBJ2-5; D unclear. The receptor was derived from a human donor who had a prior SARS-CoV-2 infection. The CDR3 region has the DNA TGTGCCAGCAGCCGACTCCTAGACGCGGAGACCCAGTACTTC. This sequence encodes CASSRLLDAETQYF.